This TCR beta chain emerged from a study of regulatory T cells in long-lasting Graves disease. Relying on iRepertoire HTBI primers and Arm-PCR of CDR3 regions, the team built TCR beta libraries. TCRdb redid the calling of the multiplex PCR reads with MiXCR, one entry per CDR3 protein. The sample holds around 420,000 distinct CDR3 sequences, 14% to 15% seen once. Sample time point: newly diagnosed GD, antithyroid drugs for less than 3 months. PBMC RNA served as the TCR library source. These records were also assigned to another study, of T cells in Graves' hyperthyroidism and ophthalmopathy. As that report states: These patients, aged 18 to 65, had recently diagnosed hyperthyroidism lasting under 2 months. Clinical symptoms, serum thyroxine, TRAb, thyroid ultrasound and orbital computed tomography established diagnosis. HTBI primers were used for first-round RT-PCR of the TCR CDR3.

This sequence was found in a woman aged 40 to 49 with Graves disease. Sequencing used peripheral blood mononuclear cells (PBMCs), obtained at new diagnosis, from a patient treated with antithyroid drugs.

CDR3 residues: CASSVEVANSPLHF. CDR3 DNA sequence: TGTGCCAGCAGCGTAGAAGTGGCTAATTCACCCCTCCACTTT. J is TRBJ1-6 and V is TRBV9; D is uncertain. V lost 0 bases and J lost 6, with 7 bases in between. This CDR3 is 14 amino acids long. Germline V CDR1 and CDR2: SGDLS, YYNGEE.